This T cell receptor (beta chain) is from a study of blood T cell repertoires in COVID-19 (dated by TCRdb to 2018 to 2021). Regarding the study in general: Samples covering the acute and convalescent phases of COVID-19 were provided by collaborators in the United States, Italy and Spain. The prospective study material was composed of cDNA or gDNA derived from T cells, B-cell-depleted T cells, or PBMCs. Subjects who had been exposed to COVID-19, were actively infected with it, or had recovered from it provided the deeply sampled blood TCRbeta repertoires that made up the dataset. The repertoires were released in a freely available public database intended as a resource for research on the immune response to SARS-CoV-2. The samples were drawn from two sources: the first 160 participants of the ongoing ImmuneRACE study, and 1,200 or so subjects contributed by 6 global collaborators. Nearly every sample came with metadata listing a de-identified subject ID, COVID-19 status, age in years and sex. Where HLA class I and class II types were available, the types were taken from metadata supplied by the sample provider, not from assay-based typing.

V sheds 1 base and J sheds 6 bases, leaving 13 bases between their ends. Counted from cysteine to phenylalanine, this CDR3 has 14 amino acids. Just CDR3 DNA is preserved here, 42 bases in frame from base 1. The germline V gene gives CDR1 as LGHNA and CDR2 as YNFKEQ. TCRbeta CDR3 regions were amplified from genomic DNA by means of the immunoSEQ Assay, a bias-controlled multiplex PCR. In the original analysis: The number of nucleated cells in each sample was estimated by amplification of reference gene primers within the assay. Sequence reads were collapsed and filtered to measure the absolute abundance of every unique TCRbeta CDR3 rearrangement. Productive Simpson clonality was computed per sample as the square root of Simpson's diversity index over productive rearrangements. In its TCRdb copy, this immuneACCESS table keeps in-frame sequences only and misses some clones. Where compared with another copy, unresolved V genes explain less than half of these, and the others have no known cause. The V and J calls and the clone size are those of that table, but D and trimming were determined from the DNA. The sample profile shows tens of thousands of clones; 65% to 85% of them were found once. The top ten hold about a tenth of the sample.

One collaborating source in Seattle enrolled patients while the patients were actively infected and followed the patients over time throughout the course of disease. The collaborating institutions used their own protocols to collect whole blood in K2EDTA tubes. For TCRbeta analysis, collaborators shipped samples as frozen whole blood, isolated PBMCs, or DNA extracted from either of those sample types. Of note for this clone: This receptor's antigen is unknown. Qualities for individual bases were not recorded, and no much larger clone is one base off.

Beyond this particular receptor, the publication reports: The quantity of clinical and demographic metadata differed by source and by participant and was supplied without curation.

The receptor was isolated from a man younger than 45 with COVID-19, enrolled during active disease. The sample taken for sequencing was peripheral blood. This chain joins TRBV4-2 to TRBJ2-7; TRBD2 is a possible D gene, resting on 6 matching bases. CDR3 region: CASSQGREQSEQYF. The DNA sequence is as follows: TGTGCCAGCAGCCAAGGACGGGAGCAAAGCGAGCAGTACTTC.